In this sample, the clone carrying this TCR beta chain turned up a few times. Its cognate antigen is unknown. A read error may be the cause here, since a much bigger clone is one base away. These data originate in a study of T cells in Graves' hyperthyroidism and ophthalmopathy. General observations from the study: Ophthalmopathy cases were set apart from stable hyperthyroidism by a 13 V-J model. The majority of expanded thyroid clonotypes above 0.001 also appeared in blood.

From RNA transcripts, TCR beta CDR3 regions were amplified. RT-PCR in the first round (using the HTBI primer set) targeted the TCR CDR3. TCRdb analysed the multiplex PCR reads with MiXCR anew, one entry per CDR3 protein. The sample holds more than 350,000 distinct CDR3 sequences, about 14% seen once. The V end lost 5 bases, the J end lost 3 bases, and 23 bases lay between the germline ends. Germline V gene lookup returns CDR1 GTSNPN and CDR2 SVGIG (reference sequence). This CDR3 spans 17 amino acids. This clonotype was obtained from a woman in her twenties or thirties with Graves' ophthalmopathy. This chain connects TRBV30 to TRBJ1-3; D not certain. Sequenced sample: blood. DNA for the CDR3: TGTGCCTGGGGCCTGGCCGGTGGCGTCCCCCTTGGAAACACCATATATTTT. This translates into CAWGLAGGVPLGNTIYF.